This entry concerns a single T cell receptor (beta chain). A read error is possible here, since a much larger clone lies one base away. Researchers used genomic DNA as the template to profile TCR beta VDJ and CDR3. TCRdb re-analysed the reads in MiXCR, keeping a single row per CDR3 protein. The sample comprises around 430,000 distinct CDR3 sequences, around 30% of which are singletons, and approximately 0.82% rests with the top ten. This entry is derived from a study of CD8+CD57+ T cells in acquired aplastic anemia. At the level of the study: The mean DNA yield obtained from sorted CD4+ and CD8+ cells came to 3.2 ug.

Patients who underwent sequencing had shown CD8+CD57+ cell expansion by flow cytometry. By the time of blood sampling, patients had still received no therapy. CDR1 and CDR2 (germline): SGHRS, YFSETQ. This CDR3 comprises 14 residues. This chain connects TRBV5-1 to TRBJ1-2; tentatively, D is TRBD1 (5 bases). The sequence was obtained from a human donor with aplastic anemia. Sequencing was performed on sorted CD4+, CD8+, or CD8+CD57+ T cells (not recorded which) from PBMCs. The DNA of the CDR3 is TGCGCCAGCAGCTTGGCGGGGGAGGGCTATGGCTGCACCTTC. Its translation is CASSLAGEGYGCTF.